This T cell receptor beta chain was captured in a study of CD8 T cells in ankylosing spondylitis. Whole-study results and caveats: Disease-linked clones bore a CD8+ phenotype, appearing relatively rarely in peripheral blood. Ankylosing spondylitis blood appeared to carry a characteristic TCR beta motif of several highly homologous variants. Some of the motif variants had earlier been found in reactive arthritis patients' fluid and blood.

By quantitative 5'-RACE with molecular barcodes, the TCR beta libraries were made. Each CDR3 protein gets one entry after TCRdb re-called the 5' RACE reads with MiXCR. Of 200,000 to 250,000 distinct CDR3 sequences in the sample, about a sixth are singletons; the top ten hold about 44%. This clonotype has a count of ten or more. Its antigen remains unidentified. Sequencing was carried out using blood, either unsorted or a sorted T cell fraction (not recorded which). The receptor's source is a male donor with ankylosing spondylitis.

The CDR3 region is CASRDDREGETQYF. In nucleotides, the CDR3 is TGTGCCAGCAGGGACGACAGGGAGGGTGAGACCCAGTACTTC. The chain carries TRBV12-3 or TRBV12-4 and TRBJ2-5; either TRBD1 or TRBD2 may fit D (7 bases each). The CDR3 totals 14 residues. The V and J ends lost 6 bases and 5 bases respectively, with 16 bases between them.